The present TCR beta chain was sequenced within a study of shared clonotypes between healthy human individuals. Study-wide background: Researchers assigned three CD4 naive, three CD4 memory, two CD8 naive and one CD8 memory plate to each donor.

Per germline, CDR1 MNHEY and CDR2 SMNVEV (reference sequence). V lost 0 bases and J lost 10; bases outside the gene matches: 16. The length of the CDR3 is 19 residues. Profiling relied on immunoSEQ multiplex PCR, and the TCRdb table lists in-frame clones only, not all of them. Among roughly 2,000,000 clones listed, around 93% were seen once. The naive CD8 fraction comprised CD45RO-negative cells positively selected for CCR7 and excluded terminally differentiated effector memory CD45RA+ cells. Details on this clone: Its matching antigen is unknown.

Overall study results and limits: Researchers found naive subsets generally carried larger estimated richness than memory subsets. Shared across a few donors were around 5% of the naive CD4 clonotypes.

The TCR was taken from a man in his late teens or twenties in good health. Some clones in this sample may be carry-over from other donors' samples. The sequenced sample consisted of naive CD8+ T cells from PBMCs. This chain uses TRBV27 with TRBJ2-1; 12 bases map to TRBD2. CDR3 nucleotide sequence: TGTGCCAGCAGTTTATCCCGACTAGCGGGAGTATCCCCCTCCAAGGAGCAGTTCTTC. Amino acid sequence: CASSLSRLAGVSPSKEQFF.